The entry below gives a single TCR beta chain sequence along with its context. This sample stems from a study of T-cell memory formation after mild COVID-19. TCRdb reprocessed the 5' RACE reads via MiXCR and lists one record per CDR3 protein. The table has a few hundred thousand distinct CDR3 sequences, around 15% seen once. The ends were cut back, 0 bases at V and 0 bases at J, with 11 bases in the middle. Germline lookup yields CDR1 MNHEY and CDR2 SVGEGT. CDR3 length: 16 residues. This TCR came from a man aged 18 to 30 who had mild COVID-19 (a few samples of this study predate the infection). Cell type and time point are not known. Sequencing was done on a sample of PBMCs or a T cell subset sorted from them (not recorded which). The J gene is TRBJ2-5, the V gene TRBV6-2 or TRBV6-3, with D possibly TRBD2 on 5 matching bases. As DNA, the CDR3 is TGTGCCAGCAGTTACTCACCCTTCGGGAACCAAGAGACCCAGTACTTC. As protein: CASSYSPFGNQETQYF.